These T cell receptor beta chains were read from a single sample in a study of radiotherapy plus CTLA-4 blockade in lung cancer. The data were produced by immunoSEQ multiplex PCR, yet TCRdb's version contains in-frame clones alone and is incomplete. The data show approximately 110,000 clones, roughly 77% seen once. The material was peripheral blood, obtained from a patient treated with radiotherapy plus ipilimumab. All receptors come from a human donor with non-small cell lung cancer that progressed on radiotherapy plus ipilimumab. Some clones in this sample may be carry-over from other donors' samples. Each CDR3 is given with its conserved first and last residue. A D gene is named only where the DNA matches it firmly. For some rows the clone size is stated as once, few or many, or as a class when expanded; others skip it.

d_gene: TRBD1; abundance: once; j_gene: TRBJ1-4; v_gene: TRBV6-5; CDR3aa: CASSLLQGAGEKLFF; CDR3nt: TGTGCCAGCAGTTTGTTACAGGGGGCAGGAGAAAAACTGTTTTTT
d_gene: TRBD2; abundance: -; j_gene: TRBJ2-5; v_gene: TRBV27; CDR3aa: CASSLSGGFETQYF; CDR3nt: TGTGCCAGCAGTTTATCGGGGGGGTTTGAGACCCAGTACTTC
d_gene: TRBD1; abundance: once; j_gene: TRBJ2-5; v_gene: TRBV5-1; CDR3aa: CASSLGTGGRETQYF; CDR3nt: TGCGCCAGCAGCCTGGGGACAGGGGGCCGGGAGACCCAGTACTTC
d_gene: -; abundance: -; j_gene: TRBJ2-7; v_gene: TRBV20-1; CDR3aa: CSAHGSYEQYF; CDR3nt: TGCAGTGCTCACGGTTCCTACGAGCAGTACTTC
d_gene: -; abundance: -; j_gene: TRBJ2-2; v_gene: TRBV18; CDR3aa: CASSETFNTGELFF; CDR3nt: TGTGCCAGCTCAGAGACTTTTAACACCGGGGAGCTGTTTTTT
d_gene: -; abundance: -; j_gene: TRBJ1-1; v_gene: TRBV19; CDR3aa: CASSINRVNTEAFF; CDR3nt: TGTGCCAGTAGTATTAACAGGGTGAACACTGAAGCTTTCTTT
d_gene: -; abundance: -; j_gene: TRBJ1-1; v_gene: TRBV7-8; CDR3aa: CASSLNPRVNTEAFF; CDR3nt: TGTGCCAGCAGCTTAAACCCCAGAGTCAACACTGAAGCTTTCTTT
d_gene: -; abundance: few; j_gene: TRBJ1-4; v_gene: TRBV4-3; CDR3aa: CASSQGRGKLFF; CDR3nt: TGCGCCAGCAGCCAAGGCAGAGGGAAACTGTTTTTT
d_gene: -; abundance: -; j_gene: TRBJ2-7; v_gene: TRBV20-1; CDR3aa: CSAPNSYEQYF; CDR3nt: TGCAGTGCACCAAACTCCTACGAGCAGTACTTC
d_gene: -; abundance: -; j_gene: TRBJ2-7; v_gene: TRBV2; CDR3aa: CASSERQTYEQYF; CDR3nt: TGTGCCAGCAGTGAACGGCAGACCTACGAGCAGTACTTC
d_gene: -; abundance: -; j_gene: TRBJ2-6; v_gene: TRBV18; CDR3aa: CASSPPQSSGANVLTF; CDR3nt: TGTGCCAGCTCACCACCACAGTCCTCTGGGGCCAACGTCCTGACTTTC
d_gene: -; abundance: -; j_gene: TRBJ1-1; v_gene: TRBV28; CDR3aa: CASSLRQNTEAFF; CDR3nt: TGTGCCAGCAGTCTACGACAGAACACTGAAGCTTTCTTT
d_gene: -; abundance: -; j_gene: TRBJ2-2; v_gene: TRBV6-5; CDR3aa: CASTDVTANTGELFF; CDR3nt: TGTGCCAGCACCGACGTGACAGCTAACACCGGGGAGCTGTTTTTT
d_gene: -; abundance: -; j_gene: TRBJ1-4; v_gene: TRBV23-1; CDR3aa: CASRKLFF; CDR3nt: TGCGCCAGCAGAAAACTGTTTTTT
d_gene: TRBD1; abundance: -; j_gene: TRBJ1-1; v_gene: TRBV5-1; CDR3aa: CASSLSWTGGTEAFF; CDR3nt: TGCGCCAGCAGCTTGAGTTGGACAGGGGGCACTGAAGCTTTCTTT
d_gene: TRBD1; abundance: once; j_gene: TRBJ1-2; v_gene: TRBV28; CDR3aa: CASADRGYGYTF; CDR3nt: TGTGCCAGCGCCGACAGGGGATATGGCTACACCTTC
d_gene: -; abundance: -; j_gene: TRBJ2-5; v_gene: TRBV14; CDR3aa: CASSQVQIQETQYF; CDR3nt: TGTGCCAGCAGCCAAGTTCAAATCCAAGAGACCCAGTACTTC
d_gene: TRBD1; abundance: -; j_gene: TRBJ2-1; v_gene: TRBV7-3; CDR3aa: CASSSRDRVNEQFF; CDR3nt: TGTGCCAGCAGCAGCCGGGACAGGGTAAATGAGCAGTTCTTC
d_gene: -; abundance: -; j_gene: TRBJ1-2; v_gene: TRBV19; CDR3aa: CASSIRTFNYGYTF; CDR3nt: TGTGCCAGTAGTATACGGACATTTAACTATGGCTACACCTTC
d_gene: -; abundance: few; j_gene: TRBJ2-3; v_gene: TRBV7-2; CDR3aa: CASSLRGSKTQYF; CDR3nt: TGTGCCAGCAGCTTACGTGGTTCGAAAACGCAGTATTTT
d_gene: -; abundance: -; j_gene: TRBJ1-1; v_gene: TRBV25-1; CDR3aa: CASSEYQGLGTEAFF; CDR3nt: TGTGCCAGCAGTGAATATCAGGGGTTGGGAACTGAAGCTTTCTTT
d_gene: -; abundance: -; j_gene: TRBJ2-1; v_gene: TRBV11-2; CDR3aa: CASSLLGLVYEQFF; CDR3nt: TGTGCCAGCAGCTTATTAGGGCTAGTCTATGAGCAGTTCTTC
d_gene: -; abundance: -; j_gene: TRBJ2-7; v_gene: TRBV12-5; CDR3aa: CASGLGRSYEQYF; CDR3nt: TGTGCTAGTGGTCTAGGGAGGTCCTACGAGCAGTACTTC
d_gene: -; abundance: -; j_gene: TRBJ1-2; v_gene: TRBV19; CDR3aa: CASSTDWGANYGYTF; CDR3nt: TGTGCCAGTAGTACGGACTGGGGGGCTAACTATGGCTACACCTTC
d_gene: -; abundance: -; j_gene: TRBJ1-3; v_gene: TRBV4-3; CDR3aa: CASSVGSGNTIYF; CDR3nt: TGCGCCAGCAGTGTCGGCTCTGGAAACACCATATATTTT
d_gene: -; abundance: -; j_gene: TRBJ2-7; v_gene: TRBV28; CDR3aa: CASSLSDTSYEQYF; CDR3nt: TGTGCCAGCAGTCTCTCGGACACCTCCTACGAGCAGTACTTC
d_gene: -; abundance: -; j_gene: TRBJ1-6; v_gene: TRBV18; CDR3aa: CASSPRGQRNSPLHF; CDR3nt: TGTGCCAGCTCACCACGTGGGCAGAGAAATTCACCCCTCCACTTT
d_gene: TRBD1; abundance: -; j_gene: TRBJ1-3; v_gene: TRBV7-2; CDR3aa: CASSMQQGGSGNTIYF; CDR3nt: TGTGCCAGCAGCATGCAACAGGGGGGCTCTGGAAACACCATATATTTT
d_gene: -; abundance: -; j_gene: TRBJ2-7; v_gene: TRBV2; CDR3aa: CATQGRVEYEQYF; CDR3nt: TGTGCCACGCAGGGCAGGGTCGAGTACGAGCAGTACTTC
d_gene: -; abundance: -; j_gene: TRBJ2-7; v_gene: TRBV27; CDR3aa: CASSSGLPPSRRYF; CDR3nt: TGTGCCAGCAGTAGCGGACTTCCTCCATCCCGACGGTACTTC
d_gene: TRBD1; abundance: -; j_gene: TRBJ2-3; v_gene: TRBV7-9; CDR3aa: CASRPLGATGGGTDTQYF; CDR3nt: TGTGCCAGCAGACCCTTGGGCGCGACAGGGGGCGGCACAGATACGCAGTATTTT
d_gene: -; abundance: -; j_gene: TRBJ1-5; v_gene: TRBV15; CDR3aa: CATSREVGANQPQHF; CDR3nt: TGTGCCACCAGCAGAGAGGTAGGGGCGAATCAGCCCCAGCATTTT
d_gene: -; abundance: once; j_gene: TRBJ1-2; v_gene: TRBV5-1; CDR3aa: CASSLGQSGGYTF; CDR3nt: TGCGCCAGCAGCCTAGGACAGTCTGGGGGCTACACCTTC
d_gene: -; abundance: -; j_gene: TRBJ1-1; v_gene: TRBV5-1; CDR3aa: CASSFSGIVSGVLGFF; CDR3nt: TGCGCCAGCAGCTTTAGTGGAATAGTTTCGGGGGTACTCGGTTTCTTT
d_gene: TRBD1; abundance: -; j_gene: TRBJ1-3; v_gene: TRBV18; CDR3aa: CASSVQQGADGNTIYF; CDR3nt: TGTGCCAGCTCCGTCCAACAGGGGGCTGATGGAAACACCATATATTTT